The next 5 T cell receptor beta chains were all read from a single sample in a study of blood T cell repertoires in COVID-19. Data came from immunoSEQ multiplex PCR; TCRdb stores just in-frame clones and leaves some out. The sample has tens of thousands of clones, approximately 82% seen once. The source material was peripheral blood. These receptors all come from a man aged 70-80 years with active COVID-19.

This rearrangement joins TRBV7-9 to TRBJ1-6, with 7 positions matching TRBD1. CDR3 length: 14 amino acids. Germline-derived CDR1 and CDR2 are SEHNR and FQNEAQ (reference sequence). The junction had 11 bases not matched to a gene; V was cut back by 8 bases and J by 10 bases. The CDR3 loop is CASEGRGGGSPLHF. The CDR3 DNA follows: TGTGCCAGCGAGGGGCGCGGAGGGGGCTCACCCCTCCACTTT. The variable domain in full, completed from reference TRBV7-9 and TRBJ1-6, reads DTGVSQNPRHKITKRGQNVTFRCDPISEHNRLYWYRQTLGQGPEFLTYFQNEAQLEKSRLLSDRFSAERPKGSFSTLEIQRTEQGDSAMYLCASEGRGGGSPLHFGNGTRLTVT.

This clone was seen a single time. The chain carries TRBV6-5 and TRBJ2-5; the D gene is possibly TRBD1 (6 bases). V lost 9 bases and J lost 4, with 21 bases in between. CDR1 is MNHEY, CDR2 SVGAGI, per germline. The CDR3 is 15 residues long. CDR3 amino acids: CASRLSGHPGETQYF. CDR3 coding DNA: TGTGCCAGTCGACTATCGGGACACCCCGGAGAGACCCAGTACTTC.

The rearrangement joins TRBV18 to TRBJ1-1, with D perhaps TRBD1 (5 bases). The CDR3 is made up of 15 amino acids. The germline V and J ends were trimmed by 3 bases and 0 bases, with 11 bases remaining between them. Germline lookup yields CDR1 KGHSH and CDR2 LQKENI. The CDR3 sequence: CASSPSTVMNTEAFF. CDR3 DNA sequence: TGTGCCAGCTCACCCTCGACAGTCATGAACACTGAAGCTTTCTTT.

The genes are TRBV5-5 and TRBJ2-7; D is uncertain. The CDR3 sequence is 15 residues long. Germline V gene sequence: CDR1 SGHKS, CDR2 YYEKEE (reference sequence). V lost 4 bases and J 3 bases, leaving 17 bases between the germline ends. The DNA of the CDR3 is TGTGCCAGCAGCCGACAAGGCCAGGCTAACTACGAGCAGTACTTC. It yields the protein CASSRQGQANYEQYF.

The count of this clone is one. This chain uses TRBV11-2 with TRBJ2-1; 7 bases agree with TRBD2. The germline V gene has CDR1 SGHAT and CDR2 FQNNGV. This CDR3 is 15 amino acids long. J was trimmed by 5 bases and V by 2 bases; bases with no gene match: 6. CDR3 DNA sequence: TGTGCCAGCAGCTTAACTCCTAGCGGAAACAATGAGCAGTTCTTC. Amino acid sequence: CASSLTPSGNNEQFF.